A single sample gave rise to the 18 T cell receptor beta chains below, sequenced in a study of control samples from healthy donors and cancer patients. This table comes from immunoSEQ multiplex PCR, and its TCRdb copy is limited to in-frame clones, with some not included. The sample records 150,000 to 200,000 clones, around 90% being singletons. Specimen: blood. These receptors all stem from a woman in her forties or fifties in good health.

V gene TRBV18 combines with J gene TRBJ2-7; 7 positions match TRBD1. This CDR3 has 15 residues. V lost 2 bases and J lost 4; bases outside the gene matches: 8. Germline loops: CDR1 KGHSH, CDR2 LQKENI. This CDR3 reads CASSPGAGGTYEQYF. DNA of the CDR3: TGTGCCAGCTCACCAGGGGCAGGGGGTACGTACGAGCAGTACTTC.

The count of this clone is one. This CDR3 reads CASSQQGGAFF. The CDR3 nucleotides are TGTGCCAGCAGCCAACAGGGGGGAGCTTTCTTT. V gene TRBV3-1 (or the pseudogene TRBV3-2) combines with J gene TRBJ1-1; TRBD1 matches at 7 bases. Germline CDR1 is LGHDT and CDR2 is YNNKEL (reference sequence). With V trimmed by 2 bases and J by 10 bases, 1 base remained unmatched. CDR3 size: 11 residues.

The rearrangement uses TRBV11-3 and TRBJ1-1, with 9 nucleotides matching TRBD1. The CDR3 runs to 14 residues. Per germline, CDR1 SGHNT and CDR2 YENEEA. The V and J ends lost 4 bases and 3 bases, in that order; junction bases with no gene match: 3. The CDR3 DNA follows: TGTGCCAGCAGCTACAGGGGGCGCGACACTGAAGCTTTCTTT. This translates into CASSYRGRDTEAFF.

V usage is TRBV23-1 and J usage is TRBJ1-6; D call uncertain. TRBV23-1 is recorded as an ORF, its role being uncertain. Trimming shortened V by 10 bases and J by 2 bases, and 12 bases separated the two germline ends. The CDR3 is made up of 14 amino acids. CDR3 sequence reads: CATYRETYNSPLHF. CDR3 bases: TGCGCCACCTACCGGGAGACCTATAATTCACCCCTCCACTTT.

The chain joins TRBV5-5 to TRBJ2-7; TRBD2 matches at 11 bases. Losses at the gene ends were 0 bases for V and 5 bases for J; bases not matched to a gene: 10. Germline CDR1 reads SGHKS; CDR2 reads YYEKEE (reference sequence). This CDR3 has 17 amino acids. CDR3 nucleotide sequence: TGTGCCAGCAGCTTGGAATTTCGAACTAGCGGGGGCAACGAGCAGTACTTC. Translated, it gives CASSLEFRTSGGNEQYF.

This chain connects TRBV2 to TRBJ2-7; a weak D match, TRBD1 (6 bases). The V gene's germline CDR1 is SNHLY and CDR2 FYNNEI. This CDR3 contains 14 residues. With 8 bases removed from V and 2 bases from J, the gap between germline ends came to 16 bases. The CDR3 loop reads CASLGTPLAYEQYF. The DNA of the CDR3 is TGTGCCAGCCTAGGGACACCTTTGGCCTACGAGCAGTACTTC.

V usage is TRBV20-1 and J usage is TRBJ1-1; 8 bases agree with TRBD1. Per germline, CDR1 DFQATT and CDR2 SNEGSKA (reference sequence). The CDR3 spans 11 residues. The ends lost 8 bases at V and 2 bases at J; junction bases unmatched: 1. The CDR3 DNA is TGCAGTACAGGGGGTAACACTGAAGCTTTCTTT. This sequence encodes CSTGGNTEAFF.

The chain joins TRBV7-2 to TRBJ1-1; D remains ambiguous. V lost 1 base, J lost 4 bases, and 13 bases lay in between. Germline V lookup: CDR1 SGHTA, CDR2 FQGNSA. This CDR3 is 15 amino acids long. CDR3 amino acids: CASSLVFGVITEAFF. The CDR3 nucleotides read TGTGCCAGCAGCTTAGTGTTTGGGGTGATCACTGAAGCTTTCTTT.

The V gene is TRBV7-2, the J gene TRBJ1-3; perhaps TRBD1 as D (5 bases). CDR3 length: 14 amino acids. V was cut by 5 bases and J by 4 bases, with 12 bases left in between. Per the germline V gene, CDR1 is SGHTA and CDR2 is FQGNSA. DNA for the CDR3: TGTGCCAGCAGCGAAGGGGCGGCCGGAAACACCATATATTTT. Protein: CASSEGAAGNTIYF.

This sequence joins TRBV24-1 and TRBJ2-5; possible D gene TRBD1, 6 bases. Germline values: CDR1 KGHDR, CDR2 SFDVKD. The CDR3 sequence is 13 residues long. The ends were cut back, 3 bases at V and 5 bases at J, with 9 bases in the middle. CDR3 region: CATSDGGGETQYF. In DNA, the CDR3 is TGTGCCACCAGTGATGGGGGCGGGGAGACCCAGTACTTC.

This clone has just one count. The V gene is TRBV7-8, the J gene TRBJ1-2, with D possibly TRBD1 on 6 matching bases. Germline CDR1 SGHVS, CDR2 FQNEAQ. The CDR3 sequence is 13 residues long. The germline V and J ends were trimmed by 1 base and 7 bases, with 10 bases remaining between them. CDR3 bases: TGTGCCAGCAGCTTAGGGGGGCCAGGTGGCTACACCTTC. It encodes CASSLGGPGGYTF.

This clone occurred many times. This chain uses TRBV7-3 with TRBJ1-2; 10 nucleotides agree with TRBD1. Germline V gives CDR1 SGHTA, CDR2 FQGTGA. With V trimmed by 7 bases and J by 6 bases, 2 bases remained unmatched. CDR3 length equals 12 residues. Here the CDR3 reads CASKGTGDGYTF. For the CDR3, the DNA is TGTGCCAGCAAGGGGACAGGGGATGGCTACACCTTC.

CDR3 region: CASSEAGETEAFF. The DNA for the CDR3 is TGTGCCAGCAGTGAGGCAGGGGAAACTGAAGCTTTCTTT. V gene TRBV6-4 combines with J gene TRBJ1-1; TRBD1 is a possible D gene (6 bases). Germline V gene sequence: CDR1 MRHNA, CDR2 SNTAGT. The CDR3 runs 13 residues. V gave up 3 bases and J gave up 5 bases, with 10 bases separating them.

Here the CDR3 reads CASSLQEDTQYF. CDR3 sequence (DNA): TGTGCCAGCAGCCTACAAGAAGATACGCAGTATTTT. This sequence joins TRBV6-5 and TRBJ2-3; D not resolved. The V end was cut by 6 bases, the J end by 5 bases, with 9 bases between. This CDR3 comprises 12 residues. Germline values: CDR1 MNHEY, CDR2 SVGAGI.

CDR3 amino acids: CASSLANRAGEAGELFF. The CDR3 bases are TGCGCCAGCAGCTTGGCCAATAGAGCGGGAGAGGCGGGGGAGCTGTTTTTT. This rearrangement joins TRBV5-1 to TRBJ2-2; the match to TRBD2 covers 8 bases. Germline trimming cut 0 bases from V and 8 bases from J; bases unmatched to any gene: 12. From germline, CDR1 is SGHRS and CDR2 YFSETQ. This CDR3 is built from 17 residues. The whole variable domain, remainder taken from reference TRBV5-1 and TRBJ2-2, is KAGVTQTPRYLIKTRGQQVTLSCSPISGHRSVSWYQQTPGQGLQFLFEYFSETQRNKGNFPGRFSGRQFSNSRSEMNVSTLELGDSALYLCASSLANRAGEAGELFFGEGSRLTVL.

The CDR3 protein is CASSPPRTQPWGNEKLFF. The CDR3 DNA is TGTGCCAGCAGTCCACCTCGGACCCAACCTTGGGGTAATGAAAAACTGTTTTTT. This chain joins TRBV27 and TRBJ1-4; unclear D gene. In germline, CDR1 is MNHEY, CDR2 SMNVEV (reference sequence). The CDR3 has 18 residues. Between the trimmed V and J ends, which lost 5 bases and 4 bases, there was a span of 23 bases.

V usage is TRBV18 and J usage is TRBJ1-5; the D gene is possibly TRBD1 (6 bases). The CDR3 consists of 14 residues. V was shortened by 5 bases and J by 1 base, with 9 bases between the two germline ends. The germline CDR1 and CDR2 sequences are KGHSH and LQKENI. The CDR3 region has the DNA TGTGCCAGCTCAACCACAGGGAGCAATCAGCCCCAGCATTTT. Translation: CASSTTGSNQPQHF.

The chain links TRBV29-1 to TRBJ2-7; the match to TRBD2 covers 7 bases. Trimming removed 3 bases from V and 7 bases from J; junction bases left unmatched: 6. The CDR3 loop spans 12 amino acids. Germline V gives CDR1 SQVTM, CDR2 ANQGSEA. Here the CDR3 DNA reads TGCAGCGTTGATGACGGCGGGGGTGAGCAGTACTTC. It codes for CSVDDGGGEQYF.